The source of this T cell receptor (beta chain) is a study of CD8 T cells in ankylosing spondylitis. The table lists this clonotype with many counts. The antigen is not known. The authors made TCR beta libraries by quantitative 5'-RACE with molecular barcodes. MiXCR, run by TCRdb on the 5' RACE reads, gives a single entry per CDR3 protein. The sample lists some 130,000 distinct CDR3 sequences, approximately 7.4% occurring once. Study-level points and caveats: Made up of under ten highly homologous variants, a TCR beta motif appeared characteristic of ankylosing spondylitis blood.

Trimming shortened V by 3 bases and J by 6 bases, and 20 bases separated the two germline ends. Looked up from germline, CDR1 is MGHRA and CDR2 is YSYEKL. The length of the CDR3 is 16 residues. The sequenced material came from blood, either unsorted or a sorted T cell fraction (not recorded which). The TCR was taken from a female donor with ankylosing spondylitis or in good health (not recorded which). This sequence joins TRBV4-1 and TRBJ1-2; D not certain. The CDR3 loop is CASSHRFGSRENGYTF. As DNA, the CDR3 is TGCGCCAGCAGCCACCGATTCGGGTCCCGTGAGAATGGCTACACCTTC.